This passage covers 30 T cell receptor beta chains from one sample sequenced in a study of cytomegalovirus exposure and HLA in healthy donors. The PCR was carried out with 60 Vbeta primers and 13 Jbeta primers. The protocol was immunoSEQ multiplex PCR, while the TCRdb copy is restricted to in-frame clones and leaves out a portion. The data hold 120,000 or so clones, with approximately 82% observed a single time. The sequenced sample consisted of PBMCs. Receptors were obtained from a man aged 25-45 years in good health and CMV-seropositive.

V gene TRBV5-1 combines with J gene TRBJ2-1, with 8 bases matching TRBD2. CDR3 size: 15 residues. Trimming took 1 base from V and 5 from J; bases not matched to a gene: 5. Germline CDR1 is SGHRS and CDR2 is YFSETQ. The CDR3 protein is CASSLWGSGDNEQFF. The CDR3 DNA follows: TGCGCCAGCAGCTTGTGGGGTAGCGGGGACAATGAGCAGTTCTTC.

This sequence joins TRBV4-1 and TRBJ2-2; a weak D match, TRBD2 (6 bases). The CDR3 spans 15 residues. Looked up from germline, CDR1 is MGHRA and CDR2 is YSYEKL. Trimming stripped 1 base from V and 1 base from J, with 7 bases between. The CDR3 reads CASSQAGVNTGELFF. CDR3 nucleotide sequence: TGCGCCAGCAGCCAAGCGGGGGTGAACACCGGGGAGCTGTTTTTT.

The rearrangement joins TRBV7-9 to TRBJ1-4; 10 bases map to TRBD1. This CDR3 contains 16 residues. V was pared by 6 bases and J by 4 bases, with 8 bases of the junction left unmatched. Looked up from germline, CDR1 is SEHNR and CDR2 is FQNEAQ (reference sequence). The CDR3 is CASRAGTGANNEKLFF. The CDR3 coding sequence is TGTGCCAGCAGGGCCGGGACAGGGGCCAATAATGAAAAACTGTTTTTT. The variable domain in full, with the rest retrieved from reference TRBV7-9 and TRBJ1-4, is DTGVSQNPRHKITKRGQNVTFRCDPISEHNRLYWYRQTLGQGPEFLTYFQNEAQLEKSRLLSDRFSAERPKGSFSTLEIQRTEQGDSAMYLCASRAGTGANNEKLFFGSGTQLSVL.

The chain employs TRBV4-3 and TRBJ2-1; D unresolved. CDR3 size: 14 residues. V lost 0 bases, J lost 8 bases, and 11 bases lay in between. Germline V gives CDR1 LGHNA, CDR2 YSLEER. The CDR3 DNA sequence: TGCGCCAGCAGCCAAGATAGGAGAAACGATGAGCAGTTCTTC. Translated, it gives CASSQDRRNDEQFF.

This chain links TRBV10-1 with TRBJ2-3, with 9 bases identical to TRBD1. Germline V gene data show CDR1 as WNHNN and CDR2 as SYGVQD (reference sequence). J gave up 6 bases and V 4 bases, and 5 bases lay outside the gene matches. The CDR3 runs 14 residues. CDR3 sequence (DNA): TGCGCCAGCAGTGCCGGGACAGGGTGGGATACGCAGTATTTT. This codes for CASSAGTGWDTQYF.

This clone was counted only a few times. The V and J genes are TRBV7-9 and TRBJ1-1; 8 positions agree with TRBD1. V shed 5 bases and J 6 bases; nucleotides not matched to a gene: 5. Per germline, CDR1 SEHNR and CDR2 FQNEAQ (reference sequence). CDR3 length: 13 residues. This CDR3 is CASSTGQGAEAFF. The DNA for the CDR3 is TGTGCCAGCAGCACCGGACAGGGCGCTGAAGCTTTCTTT.

The chain couples TRBV28 to TRBJ2-1; 10 nucleotides align to TRBD2. The V gene's germline CDR1 is MDHEN and CDR2 SYDVKM. The CDR3 is 17 amino acids. The junction had 6 bases not matched to a gene; V was cut back by 4 bases and J by 0 bases. This CDR3 reads CASSSNERGGSYNEQFF. In DNA, the CDR3 is TGTGCCAGCAGTTCCAACGAGCGGGGGGGCTCCTACAATGAGCAGTTCTTC.

The V and J genes are TRBV7-9 and TRBJ2-3; D is undetermined. The CDR3 consists of 15 residues. The V end was cut by 3 bases, the J end by 1 base, with 11 bases between. Germline assignment: CDR1 SEHNR and CDR2 FQNEAQ (reference sequence). CDR3 sequence (DNA): TGTGCCAGCAGCTTCCCCTCGGTGGGCACAGATACGCAGTATTTT. Amino acid sequence: CASSFPSVGTDTQYF. Together with reference TRBV7-9 and TRBJ2-3, the CDR3 gives the full variable domain: DTGVSQNPRHKITKRGQNVTFRCDPISEHNRLYWYRQTLGQGPEFLTYFQNEAQLEKSRLLSDRFSAERPKGSFSTLEIQRTEQGDSAMYLCASSFPSVGTDTQYFGPGTRLTVL.

The chain combines TRBV27 with TRBJ2-7; tentative D call: TRBD1 (7 bases). The germline V gene has CDR1 MNHEY and CDR2 SMNVEV (reference sequence). V gave up 8 bases and J gave up 5 bases, with 13 bases separating them. This CDR3 is built from 12 residues. This CDR3 is CASAAGGHEQYF. The CDR3 DNA sequence: TGTGCCAGCGCCGCAGGGGGGCACGAGCAGTACTTC.

The J gene is TRBJ2-5, the V gene TRBV5-6; D is unclear. CDR3 length: 14 residues. V lost 1 base and J lost 4, with 11 bases in between. In germline, CDR1 is SGHDT, CDR2 YYEEEE. CDR3 protein: CASSLLRHGETQYF. The CDR3, as DNA: TGTGCCAGCAGCTTGTTGCGGCACGGAGAGACCCAGTACTTC. The full variable domain, completed using reference TRBV5-6 and TRBJ2-5, is DAGVTQSPTHLIKTRGQQVTLRCSPKSGHDTVSWYQQALGQGPQFIFQYYEEEERQRGNFPDRFSGHQFPNYSSELNVNALLLGDSALYLCASSLLRHGETQYFGPGTRLLVL.

The chain combines TRBV29-1 with TRBJ2-3; TRBD2 agrees at 7 bases. CDR3 length equals 15 residues. The V gene's germline CDR1 is SQVTM and CDR2 ANQGSEA. V trimming: 0 bases; J trimming: 0 bases; junction bases outside the gene matches: 3. The CDR3 nucleotides read TGCAGCGTTGAAGAAGGGCGGGGGAGCACAGATACGCAGTATTTT. It yields the protein CSVEEGRGSTDTQYF.

In its sample, this clone was seen a few times. The chain is built from TRBV11-2 and TRBJ2-7, with D hard to call. The CDR3 is made up of 12 amino acids. Germline V lookup: CDR1 SGHAT, CDR2 FQNNGV. The ends were cut back, 8 bases at V and 0 bases at J, with 8 bases in the middle. The CDR3 region has the DNA TGTGCCAGCTCCTCGAGCTCCTACGAGCAGTACTTC. Its translation: CASSSSSYEQYF.

On this clone itself: The junction and the germline gene differ at one end; a read error may be behind it. The chain uses TRBV10-3 and TRBJ2-1; D is ambiguous. Germline CDR1 is ENHRY and CDR2 is SYGVKD. CDR3 size: 13 residues. The CDR3 region is CASSQTTYNEQFF. CDR3 in DNA: TGTGCCAGCAGTCAAACAACCTACAATGAGCAGTTCTTC.

The genes are TRBV7-2 and TRBJ2-7, with 8 bases that match TRBD2. V shed 5 bases and J 2 bases; nucleotides not matched to a gene: 5. The CDR3 is made up of 14 amino acids. From germline, CDR1 is SGHTA and CDR2 FQGNSA. CDR3 sequence (DNA): TGTGCCAGCAGCCCCCCGGGGGGGACCTACGAGCAGTACTTC. Its protein product is CASSPPGGTYEQYF.

The chain is built from TRBV6-6 and TRBJ2-7, with TRBD2 matching 11 bases. V was pared by 7 bases and J by 0 bases, with 5 bases of the junction left unmatched. Germline-derived CDR1 and CDR2 are MNHNY and SVGAGI (reference sequence). The CDR3 has 15 residues. CDR3 region: CASTQTSGVSYEQYF. The CDR3 DNA reads TGTGCCAGCACCCAGACTAGCGGGGTCTCCTACGAGCAGTACTTC.

The chain uses TRBV6-1 and TRBJ1-2; possibly TRBD1 for D (6 bases). V was shortened by 3 bases and J by 4 bases, with 12 bases between the two germline ends. Germline V lookup: CDR1 MNHNS, CDR2 SASEGT. The CDR3 contains 14 residues. Written as DNA, the CDR3 is TGTGCCAGCAGTGATCAGGGGTTCAGCTATGGCTACACCTTC. Translation: CASSDQGFSYGYTF.

The gene calls are TRBV7-9 and TRBJ1-6; 9 bases match TRBD1. This CDR3 comprises 15 residues. Looked up from germline, CDR1 is SEHNR and CDR2 is FQNEAQ (reference sequence). Unmatched junction bases numbered 1, after V lost 0 bases and J lost 7 bases. The chain's CDR3 is CASSLAGTGNSPLHF. As DNA, the CDR3 is TGTGCCAGCAGCTTAGCCGGGACAGGGAATTCACCCCTCCACTTT.

This rearrangement joins TRBV27 to TRBJ2-7; 9 bases fit TRBD1. CDR3 length: 15 amino acids. V was clipped by 1 base and J by 2 bases; unmatched bases: 3. The germline CDR1 and CDR2 sequences are MNHEY and SMNVEV (reference sequence). The CDR3 spells CASSLWGQGAYEQYF. CDR3 bases: TGTGCCAGCAGTTTATGGGGACAGGGTGCCTACGAGCAGTACTTC.

CDR3 bases: TGTGCCAGCAGCTCCGGGACTCACTCCTACGAGCAGTACTTC. Its protein is CASSSGTHSYEQYF. The chain recombines TRBV7-8 with TRBJ2-7, with a possible D match to TRBD2 (6 bases). Looked up from germline, CDR1 is SGHVS and CDR2 is FQNEAQ. This CDR3 comprises 14 residues. V was pared by 4 bases and J by 0 bases, with 10 bases between.

V usage is TRBV7-2 and J usage is TRBJ2-1; 10 bases are a match to TRBD2. Germline V lookup: CDR1 SGHTA, CDR2 FQGNSA. The CDR3 spans 17 residues. The ends lost 2 bases at V and 5 bases at J; junction bases unmatched: 9. In nucleotides, the CDR3 is TGTGCCAGCAGCTTATCAGGGACCACTAGCGGGGACAATGAGCAGTTCTTC. Amino acids: CASSLSGTTSGDNEQFF. Together with reference TRBV7-2 and TRBJ2-1, the CDR3 gives the full variable domain: GAGVSQSPSNKVTEKGKDVELRCDPISGHTALYWYRQSLGQGLEFLIYFQGNSAPDKSGLPSDRFSAERTGGSVSTLTIQRTQQEDSAVYLCASSLSGTTSGDNEQFFGPGTRLTVL.

This clone was observed once. The chain's CDR3 is CASSYSTGGTGELFF. In DNA, the CDR3 is TGTGCCAGCAGTTACTCGACAGGGGGAACCGGGGAGCTGTTTTTT. J is TRBJ2-2 and V is TRBV6-5, with TRBD1 matching 9 bases. The CDR3 length is 15 residues. CDR1 is MNHEY, CDR2 SVGAGI, per germline. J was trimmed by 5 bases and V by 0 bases; bases with no gene match: 1.

The genes are TRBV7-2 and TRBJ2-1; 14 nucleotides align to TRBD2. With V trimmed by 4 bases and J by 2 bases, 1 base remained unmatched. The CDR3 extends over 16 amino acids. Germline V lookup: CDR1 SGHTA, CDR2 FQGNSA. In DNA, the CDR3 is TGTGCCAGCAGCTGGACTAGCGGGGGGACCTACAATGAGCAGTTCTTC. Translation: CASSWTSGGTYNEQFF.

V is TRBV10-2 and J is TRBJ1-3; 8 nucleotides agree with TRBD1. The CDR3 covers 16 residues. V shed 6 bases and J 0 bases; nucleotides not matched to a gene: 7. Germline V lookup: CDR1 WSHSY, CDR2 SAAADI. The CDR3 region is CASSPGQGSSGNTIYF. CDR3 in DNA: TGCGCCAGCAGCCCAGGACAGGGCAGCTCTGGAAACACCATATATTTT.

Note on this clone: The same CDR3 can be traced to other DNA sequences in this sample. The chain has TRBV10-1 and TRBJ2-3, with a possible D match to TRBD2 (6 bases). Germline CDR1 WNHNN, CDR2 SYGVQD (reference sequence). This CDR3 has 16 residues. The germline V and J ends were trimmed by 5 bases and 6 bases, with 21 bases remaining between them. The CDR3 DNA reads TGCGCCAGCAGTCCTTCGCGGGGTGCAGACGCGGATACGCAGTATTTT. This codes for CASSPSRGADADTQYF.

V is TRBV7-9 and J is TRBJ1-5, with 8 bases that match TRBD1. CDR3 size: 15 residues. CDR1 SEHNR and CDR2 FQNEAQ come from the germline V gene (reference sequence). The V segment lost 5 bases and the J segment 4 bases; nucleotides outside the gene matches: 7. CDR3 amino acids: CASSMKGQGNQPQHF. CDR3 DNA: TGTGCCAGCAGCATGAAAGGACAGGGTAATCAGCCCCAGCATTTT.

The gene calls are TRBV18 and TRBJ2-3; D may be TRBD1 (6 bases). Per the germline V gene, CDR1 is KGHSH and CDR2 is LQKENI. This CDR3 has 14 amino acids. V was trimmed by 5 bases and J by 2 bases, leaving 11 bases between them. The CDR3 DNA follows: TGTGCCAGCTCATCCGACAGGACCACAGATACGCAGTATTTT. Translation: CASSSDRTTDTQYF.

Notes on this clone: The limits of the CDR3 on the DNA are not certain, so only TCRdb's listed CDR3 is given. This chain links TRBV12-1 with TRBJ1-4; TRBD1, the table's D call, was not compared with the DNA. TRBV12-1 is a pseudogene segment. The CDR3 spans 19 amino acids, including both terminal residues. The CDR3 spells CASSFGSGIIGTENEKLFF.

The chain has TRBV6-5 and TRBJ1-5, with D perhaps TRBD1 (5 bases). From germline, CDR1 is MNHEY and CDR2 SVGAGI. The CDR3 extends over 14 amino acids. Trimming took off 0 bases at V and 7 bases at J, with 10 bases between the two ends. CDR3 nucleotides: TGTGCCAGCAGTTACTCAGGGGTTGGACAGCCCCAGCATTTT. Translation gives CASSYSGVGQPQHF.

The rearrangement links TRBV4-3 to TRBJ2-3; 9 bases align to TRBD2. Germline CDR1 LGHNA, CDR2 YSLEER. J gave up 2 bases and V 5 bases, and 8 bases lay outside the gene matches. The CDR3 sequence is 16 residues long. The CDR3 bases are TGCGCCAGCAGCGTATTAGCGGGGGCGTTCACAGATACGCAGTATTTT. Its translation: CASSVLAGAFTDTQYF.

The chain joins TRBV4-3 to TRBJ2-6, with D perhaps matching TRBD1 (6 bases). From germline, CDR1 is LGHNA and CDR2 YSLEER. This CDR3 spans 17 amino acids. V was trimmed by 5 bases and J by 0 bases, leaving 14 bases between them. The CDR3 DNA reads as TGCGCCAGCAGCTCCATGACAGGAGACTCTGGGGCCAACGTCCTGACTTTC. As protein: CASSSMTGDSGANVLTF.